This TCR beta chain originates from a study of blood T cell repertoires in COVID-19 (dated by TCRdb to the early 2020s). General notes on the study: Samples covering the acute and convalescent phases of COVID-19 were provided by collaborators in the United States, Italy and Spain. The material from the prospective study consisted of cDNA or gDNA derived from T cells, B-cell-depleted T cells, or PBMCs. Deeply sampled blood TCRbeta repertoires from subjects exposed to, actively infected with, or recovered from COVID-19 were included in the dataset. The repertoires were released in a freely available public database intended as a resource for research on the immune response to SARS-CoV-2. Samples came from the ongoing ImmuneRACE study (first 160 participants) plus 1,254 subjects from 6 global collaborators. Nearly every sample came with metadata listing a de-identified subject ID, COVID-19 status, age in years and sex. Where available, HLA class I and class II types were taken from metadata supplied by the sample provider and were not determined by assay-based typing. The study at large found these results: Clinical and demographic metadata were provided uncurated, with the amount varying by source and participant.

Each collaborating institution followed its own protocols to collect whole blood in K2EDTA tubes. For TCRbeta analysis, collaborator samples were shipped as frozen whole blood, as isolated PBMCs, or as DNA extracted from either sample type. TCRbeta CDR3 regions were amplified from genomic DNA by means of the immunoSEQ Assay, a bias-controlled multiplex PCR. Per the authors' processing: The number of nucleated cells in each sample was estimated by amplification of reference gene primers within the assay. Sequence reads were collapsed and filtered to measure the absolute abundance of every unique TCRbeta CDR3 rearrangement. For each sample, productive Simpson clonality was calculated by taking the square root of Simpson's diversity index across productive rearrangements. The source is immuneACCESS, and TCRdb retained only in-frame sequences with V and J called. Part of the clones is not carried over; for the studies checked, unresolved V genes explain less than half of this, and the remainder is unexplained. That table gives V, J and clone size, and the DNA gave D and trimming. The sample includes about 47,000 clones, with roughly 80% observed a single time. The ten largest clones represent 2.5% to 3% of the sample.

CDR1 is given as LNHDA and CDR2 as SQIVND, both from the germline V gene (reference sequence). The V end loses 3 bases and the J end loses 4 bases, and a stretch of 12 bases separates them. The CDR3, from cysteine to phenylalanine, totals 14 residues. Only the CDR3 DNA stays, 42 bases, in frame from base 1. This clone was seen a single time. Its antigen is unknown. Base-call qualities are not available, and no considerably larger clone is one nucleotide away. Sequenced sample: peripheral blood. The V and J segments used are TRBV19 and TRBJ1-2; D gene: possibly TRBD1, on 6 matching bases. This TCR was sampled from a middle-aged man with acute or convalescent COVID-19. The CDR3 has the sequence CASSISDRLYGYTF. The nucleotides read TGTGCCAGTAGTATCTCCGACAGGCTCTATGGCTACACCTTC.